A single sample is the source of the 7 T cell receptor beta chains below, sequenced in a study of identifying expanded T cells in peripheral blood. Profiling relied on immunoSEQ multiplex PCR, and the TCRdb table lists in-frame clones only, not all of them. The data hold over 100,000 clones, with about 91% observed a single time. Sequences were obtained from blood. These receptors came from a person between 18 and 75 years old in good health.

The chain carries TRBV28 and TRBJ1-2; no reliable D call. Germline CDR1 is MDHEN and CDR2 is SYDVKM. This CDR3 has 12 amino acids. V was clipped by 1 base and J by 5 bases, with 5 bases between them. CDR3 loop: CASSLLGYGYTF. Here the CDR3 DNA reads TGTGCCAGCAGTTTATTGGGGTATGGCTACACCTTC.

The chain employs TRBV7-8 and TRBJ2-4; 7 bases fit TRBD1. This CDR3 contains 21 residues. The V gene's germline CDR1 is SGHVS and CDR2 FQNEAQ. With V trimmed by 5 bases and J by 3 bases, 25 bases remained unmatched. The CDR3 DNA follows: TGTGCCAGCAGCCATCCCCCGGACAGGTCCTATAAACTATTAGGCAAAAACATTCAGTACTTC. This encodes CASSHPPDRSYKLLGKNIQYF.

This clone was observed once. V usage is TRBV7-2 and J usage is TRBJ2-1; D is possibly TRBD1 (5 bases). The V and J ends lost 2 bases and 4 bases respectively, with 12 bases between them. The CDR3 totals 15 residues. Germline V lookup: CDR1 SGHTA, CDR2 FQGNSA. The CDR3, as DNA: TGTGCCAGCAGCTTAAGGTGGCAGGGATACAATGAGCAGTTCTTC. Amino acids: CASSLRWQGYNEQFF.

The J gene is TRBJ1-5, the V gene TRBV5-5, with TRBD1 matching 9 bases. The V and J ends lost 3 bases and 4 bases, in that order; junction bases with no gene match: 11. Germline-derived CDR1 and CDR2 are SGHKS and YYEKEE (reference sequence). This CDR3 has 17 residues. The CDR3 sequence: CASSWRPGQGGNQPQHF. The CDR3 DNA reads TGTGCCAGCAGCTGGAGACCGGGACAGGGAGGGAATCAGCCCCAGCATTTT.

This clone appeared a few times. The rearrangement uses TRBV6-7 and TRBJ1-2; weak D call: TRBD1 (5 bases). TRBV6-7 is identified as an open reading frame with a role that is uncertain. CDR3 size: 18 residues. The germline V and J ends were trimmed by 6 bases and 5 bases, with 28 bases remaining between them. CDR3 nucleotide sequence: TGTGCCAGCAGCTCCGGGGGGGGTGCGGCCGCTCGTGAGTATGGCTACACCTTC. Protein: CASSSGGGAAAREYGYTF.

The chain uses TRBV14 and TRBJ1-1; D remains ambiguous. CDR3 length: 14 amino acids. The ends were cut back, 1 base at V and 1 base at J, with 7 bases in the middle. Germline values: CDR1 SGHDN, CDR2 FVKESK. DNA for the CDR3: TGTGCCAGCAGCCAAGGGGTTTCGAACACTGAAGCTTTCTTT. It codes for CASSQGVSNTEAFF. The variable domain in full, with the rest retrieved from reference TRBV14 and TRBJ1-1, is EAGVTQFPSHSVIEKGQTVTLRCDPISGHDNLYWYRRVMGKEIKFLLHFVKESKQDESGMPNNRFLAERTGGTYSTLKVQPAELEDSGVYFCASSQGVSNTEAFFGQGTRLTVV.

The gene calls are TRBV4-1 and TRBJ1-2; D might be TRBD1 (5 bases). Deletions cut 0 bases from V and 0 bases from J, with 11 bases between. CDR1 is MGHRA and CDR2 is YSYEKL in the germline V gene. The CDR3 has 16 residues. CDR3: CASSQEYGGANYGYTF. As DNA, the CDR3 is TGCGCCAGCAGCCAAGAGTATGGGGGAGCTAACTATGGCTACACCTTC.